This TCR beta chain was identified during a study of ipilimumab plus nivolumab after autologous stem cell transplantation. Study results and limitations: TCR repertoire, Treg phenotype and gut microbiota reportedly support more study of this approach.

This CDR3 has 14 residues. V lost 4 bases, J lost 4 bases, and 13 bases lay in between. CDR1 and CDR2 (germline): LGHNA, YNFKEQ. In regard to this clone: What it binds is unknown.

The method was immunoSEQ multiplex PCR; TCRdb's version includes in-frame clones alone and lacks a portion of them. The table includes around 19,000 clones, 81% detected once. This TCR was recovered from a male donor with diffuse large B-cell lymphoma. The chain links TRBV4-2 to TRBJ1-2, with D possibly being TRBD1 (5 bases). This sample comprised PBMCs, obtained in a trial of ipilimumab plus nivolumab as post-transplant consolidation. In nucleotides, the CDR3 is TGTGCCAGCAGCCGGGAACCGACAGCCTATGGCTACACCTTC. Protein product: CASSREPTAYGYTF.